Listed below are T cell receptor beta chains from one sample, sequenced in a study of T cell changes during pregnancy in multiple sclerosis. TCRdb keeps only in-frame clones here, not all; method: immunoSEQ multiplex PCR. The sample holds 25,000 to 35,000 clones, around 89% seen once. This material consisted of CD8+ T cells from peripheral blood mononuclear cells, taken in the second trimester of pregnancy. These receptors originate from a female donor with multiple sclerosis, enrolled in a pregnancy study. The CDR3 runs from the conserved cysteine through the conserved F or W. A D gene is named only where the DNA matches it firmly. Clone size is stated in some rows and not others, as once, few, many or a class when expanded.

.,.,TRBV11-2,TRBJ1-1,CASSLGGEEAFF,TGTGCCAGCAGCTTAGGGGGGGAGGAAGCTTTCTTT
TRBD1,.,TRBV29-1,TRBJ2-7,CSVEWDRGLHEQYF,TGCAGCGTTGAATGGGACAGGGGGCTTCACGAGCAGTACTTC
TRBD1,.,TRBV2,TRBJ2-5,CASRLPEGGQGTQYF,TGTGCCAGCAGGCTCCCAGAAGGGGGCCAGGGGACCCAGTACTTC
.,.,TRBV4-1,TRBJ1-1,CASSQGGPLNTEAFF,TGCGCCAGCAGCCAGGGGGGGCCTTTGAACACTGAAGCTTTCTTT
TRBD1,.,TRBV19,TRBJ1-2,CASSIGGQATYGYTF,TGTGCCAGTAGTATAGGAGGACAGGCAACGTATGGCTACACCTTC
.,once,TRBV28,TRBJ2-5,CASSPNPTRDQGETQYF,TGTGCCAGCAGTCCCAACCCAACCCGGGACCAGGGGGAGACCCAGTACTTC
TRBD2,.,TRBV27,TRBJ2-1,CASSFTSATYNEQFF,TGTGCCAGCAGTTTCACTAGCGCAACCTACAATGAGCAGTTCTTC
.,.,TRBV11-3,TRBJ2-7,CASSSSQGTYEQYF,TGTGCCAGCAGCTCGTCACAGGGAACCTACGAGCAGTACTTC
.,.,TRBV27,TRBJ1-1,CASSLALGQGAFF,TGTGCCAGCAGTTTAGCACTGGGCCAGGGGGCTTTCTTT
TRBD2,.,TRBV5-1,TRBJ2-1,CASSSPPSGRKYNEQFF,TGCGCCAGCAGCTCCCCTCCTAGCGGGAGAAAGTACAATGAGCAGTTCTTC
TRBD1,.,TRBV9,TRBJ1-6,CASSIQDRITYNSPLHF,TGTGCCAGCAGCATCCAGGACAGGATCACCTATAATTCACCCCTCCACTTT
.,.,TRBV5-4,TRBJ1-2,CASSLNTGQNYGYTF,TGTGCCAGCAGCTTGAATACAGGGCAAAACTATGGCTACACCTTC
.,.,TRBV4-3,TRBJ2-2,CASSHSWGGTGELFF,TGCGCCAGCAGCCATTCCTGGGGCGGTACCGGGGAGCTGTTTTTT
.,.,TRBV27,TRBJ2-3,CASSHGLTSTDTQYF,TGTGCCAGCAGTCACGGACTCACTAGCACAGATACGCAGTATTTT
.,.,TRBV7-6,TRBJ2-5,CASSPGGIGPQETQYF,TGTGCCAGCAGCCCCGGGGGAATTGGACCCCAAGAGACCCAGTACTTC
TRBD2,.,TRBV18,TRBJ2-3,CASSPRLAGGPPDTQYF,TGTGCCAGCTCACCACGGCTAGCGGGAGGGCCGCCAGATACGCAGTATTTT
TRBD2,.,TRBV5-6,TRBJ2-3,CASSLKPSGGPHTQYF,TGTGCCAGCAGCTTGAAACCTAGCGGGGGGCCCCATACGCAGTATTTT
TRBD2,few,TRBV6-1,TRBJ2-2,CASRPGLESGELFF,TGTGCCAGCAGGCCGGGACTAGAATCCGGGGAGCTGTTTTTT
TRBD2,.,TRBV27,TRBJ2-7,CASSLLPSGTYEQYF,TGTGCCAGCAGTTTACTACCTAGCGGAACCTACGAGCAGTACTTC
TRBD2,.,TRBV6-4,TRBJ2-3,CASSELAGRTDTQYF,TGTGCCAGCAGTGAGCTAGCGGGGCGCACAGATACGCAGTATTTT
.,.,TRBV9,TRBJ2-1,CASSVATGEVEQFF,TGTGCCAGCAGCGTAGCCACCGGGGAAGTTGAGCAGTTCTTC
.,.,TRBV27,TRBJ2-3,CASSSGQISSTDTQYF,TGTGCCAGCAGTTCAGGACAGATCTCTAGCACAGATACGCAGTATTTT
TRBD1,.,TRBV18,TRBJ1-5,CASSQDRRALNQPQHF,TGTGCCAGCTCGCAGGACAGGCGGGCGCTCAATCAGCCCCAGCATTTT
.,.,TRBV4-3,TRBJ1-5,CASSQDRSRGLNQPQHF,TGCGCCAGCAGCCAAGATCGGTCCCGGGGACTAAATCAGCCCCAGCATTTT
.,.,TRBV4-3,TRBJ1-2,CASSPDRLAHYGYTF,TGCGCCAGCAGCCCCGACAGGTTAGCCCACTATGGCTACACCTTC
TRBD1,.,TRBV5-6,TRBJ1-1,CASSFGTGGARLNTEAFF,TGTGCCAGCAGCTTCGGGACAGGGGGCGCGAGGTTGAACACTGAAGCTTTCTTT
.,.,TRBV18,TRBJ2-3,CASSLAEGGTDTQYF,TGTGCCAGCTCACTAGCAGAGGGGGGCACAGATACGCAGTATTTT
.,.,TRBV18,TRBJ1-4,CASSPPGTTNEKLFF,TGTGCCAGCTCACCCCCGGGAACAACTAATGAAAAACTGTTTTTT
TRBD1,.,TRBV28,TRBJ1-2,CASLTGESNYGYTF,TGTGCCAGCCTTACAGGGGAAAGTAACTATGGCTACACCTTC
TRBD2,.,TRBV7-8,TRBJ2-5,CASSSLLAGGPGEETQYF,TGTGCCAGCAGCTCGCTTCTAGCGGGGGGGCCGGGTGAAGAGACCCAGTACTTC
TRBD2,.,TRBV19,TRBJ2-2,CASILKREGSTGELFF,TGTGCCAGTATCCTAAAGCGGGAGGGTAGTACCGGGGAGCTGTTTTTT
.,.,TRBV9,TRBJ2-7,CASSVGELTYEQYF,TGTGCCAGCAGCGTAGGCGAGCTTACCTACGAGCAGTACTTC
TRBD1,.,TRBV29-1,TRBJ1-5,CSPKGAGGSNQPQHF,TGCAGCCCTAAAGGGGCAGGGGGGTCCAATCAGCCCCAGCATTTT
.,.,TRBV4-1,TRBJ1-2,CASSQGPGVDYGYTF,TGCGCCAGCAGCCAAGGGCCAGGGGTTGACTATGGCTACACCTTC
TRBD1,.,TRBV4-1,TRBJ1-4,CASSQPSGGEEKLFF,TGCGCCAGCAGCCAACCGTCAGGGGGCGAGGAAAAACTGTTTTTT
TRBD1,.,TRBV11-3,TRBJ2-3,CATEGGGTGTSTDTQYF,TGTGCCACCGAGGGTGGCGGGACAGGGACTAGCACAGATACGCAGTATTTT
.,.,TRBV5-4,TRBJ2-5,CASSFSPGETQYF,TGTGCCAGCAGCTTTAGCCCTGGGGAGACCCAGTACTTC
TRBD1,.,TRBV10-2,TRBJ2-7,CASIGPRTGFGYEQYF,TGCGCCAGCATAGGACCCCGGACAGGGTTCGGCTACGAGCAGTACTTC
.,.,TRBV7-6,TRBJ2-5,CASSDRTGLQETQYF,TGTGCCAGCAGCGATAGGACTGGCCTCCAAGAGACCCAGTACTTC
.,.,TRBV2,TRBJ2-7,CASSATGSSYEQYF,TGTGCCAGCAGCGCAACCGGGAGCTCCTACGAGCAGTACTTC
TRBD2,few,TRBV14,TRBJ2-7,CASSQDPTSGSLPGEQYF,TGTGCCAGCAGCCAAGACCCGACTAGCGGGAGCCTTCCGGGTGAGCAGTACTTC
TRBD1,.,TRBV11-3,TRBJ1-1,CASSRPDPGQGYRNTEAFF,TGTGCCAGCAGCCGGCCGGACCCGGGACAGGGGTATCGGAACACTGAAGCTTTCTTT
TRBD1,few,TRBV6-1,TRBJ1-2,CASSDRGYGYTF,TGTGCCAGCAGCGACAGGGGCTATGGCTACACCTTC
TRBD2,medium-sized,TRBV19,TRBJ2-1,CASSIGEGHNEQFF,TGTGCCAGTAGTATTGGGGAGGGCCATAATGAGCAGTTCTTC
.,.,TRBV5-6,TRBJ1-4,CASSLGSFNEKLFF,TGTGCCAGCAGCTTGGGCAGTTTTAATGAAAAACTGTTTTTT